In its sample, the clone carrying this T cell receptor beta chain was seen many times. Its specificity is not known. CDR1 is ENHRY, CDR2 SYGVKD, per germline. The CDR3 contains 12 residues. Trimming shortened V by 3 bases and J by 4 bases, and 6 bases separated the two germline ends. The data were taken from a study of T-cell reconstitution after alpha-beta-depleted transplantation in children. Unique molecular identifiers tagged the TCRbeta library. TCRdb reanalysed the PCR reads using MiXCR and keeps one entry per CDR3 protein. The sample has about 300,000 distinct CDR3 sequences, 6% to 10% seen once. Study-wide findings and caveats: T-cell numbers and diversity one year post-transplant derived largely from freshly generated T cells. The origin of high day-60 TCRbeta diversity in some patients lay in surviving recipient T cells and thymic progenitors. Several hundred expanded graft clones reportedly were the source of alpha-beta T cells about two months after transplant.

The chain couples TRBV10-3 to TRBJ1-2; D not certain. Material: peripheral blood, obtained 360 days after TCRalphabeta/CD19-depleted stem cell transplant. The TCR comes from a female patient aged 2 to 10 who had a stem cell transplant for Fanconi anemia, so the T cells may come from the graft donor. Here the CDR3 reads CAISEKVYGYTF. The CDR3 DNA reads TGTGCCATCAGTGAAAAAGTCTATGGCTACACCTTC.